This T cell receptor (beta chain) was sequenced in a study of blood T cell repertoires in COVID-19. Looking at the study overall: COVID-19 samples collected from the United States, Italy and Spain covered acute and convalescent phases.

Assay used: immunoSEQ multiplex PCR; TCRdb lists only in-frame clones, some missing. This sample has 250,000 to 350,000 clones; roughly 87% occur once, and the top ten carry roughly 2.1%. The CDR3 extends over 13 amino acids. The ends were cut back, 8 bases at V and 2 bases at J, with 12 bases in the middle. The TCR was taken from a man in his late teens or twenties with active or convalescent COVID-19. The genes are TRBV12-3 or TRBV12-4 and TRBJ1-1; D is undetermined. The sequencing sample was made of peripheral blood. The CDR3 DNA is TGTGCCAGCGGGTTGGGCGTAAACACTGAAGCTTTCTTT. Translating it yields CASGLGVNTEAFF.